This T cell receptor (beta chain) was sequenced in a study of glioma-infiltrating T cells after dendritic cell vaccination. For the study at large: Between the early 2000s and the early 2010s, patients got autologous tumor lysate-pulsed dendritic cell vaccines. Dendritic cell vaccine was injected intradermally three times, biweekly.

As to this clone: No antigen is known for it.

The primer mix had 60 V beta and 13 J beta primers. Data came from immunoSEQ multiplex PCR; TCRdb stores just in-frame clones and leaves some out. The profile shows 90,000 to 100,000 clones, 75% to 85% of them singletons. Study results and caveats: Few patients contributed both blood and tumor specimens.

In germline, CDR1 is MGHDK, CDR2 SYGVNS. V lost 2 bases and J lost 4, with 11 bases in between. CDR3 length: 14 amino acids. The sample in question was blood, obtained before dendritic cell vaccination. The genes are TRBV25-1 and TRBJ1-2; D gene uncertain. The clonotype comes from a human donor with glioblastoma. CDR3: CASSERQWSYGYTF. The CDR3, as DNA: TGTGCCAGCAGTGAAAGGCAGTGGAGCTATGGCTACACCTTC.